Listed below are T cell receptor beta chains from one sample, sequenced in a study of ipilimumab plus nivolumab after autologous stem cell transplantation. The method was immunoSEQ multiplex PCR; TCRdb's version includes in-frame clones alone and lacks a portion of them. The sample lists 16,000 or so clones; about three quarters were seen once. The specimen comprised PBMCs, sampled in a trial of ipilimumab plus nivolumab as post-transplant consolidation. All receptors derive from a male donor with diffuse large B-cell lymphoma. Both conserved end residues are part of each CDR3. A D gene is named only where the DNA matches it firmly.

. | TRBJ2-3 | TRBV5-6 | CASSLLSVTDTQYF
TRBD1 | TRBJ2-1 | TRBV11-3 | CASSFTGVAYNEQFF
. | TRBJ1-3 | TRBV19 | CASSIDATGSGNTIYF
. | TRBJ2-3 | TRBV7-3 | CASSLTDTQYF
. | TRBJ1-2 | TRBV7-3 | CASSLNNGEEEGYTF
. | TRBJ2-5 | TRBV27 | CASSLSQGSIQTQYF
. | TRBJ1-4 | TRBV7-9 | CASSLDWGANEKLFF
TRBD2 | TRBJ2-5 | TRBV2 | CASSRGPTSGQETQYF
. | TRBJ1-6 | TRBV9 | CASSVDYNSPLHF
. | TRBJ2-1 | TRBV9 | CASGVGDNEQFF
TRBD2 | TRBJ2-5 | TRBV11-3 | CASSSQREGTTQYF
TRBD1 | TRBJ2-1 | TRBV19 | CASLDGQGPYNEQFF
. | TRBJ1-6 | TRBV13 | CASSHSQDYNSPLHF
TRBD2 | TRBJ2-7 | TRBV11-3 | CASSRDSSGTYEQYF
. | TRBJ2-5 | TRBV25-1 | CASSEYSGDRETQYF
. | TRBJ1-2 | TRBV9 | CASSATNYGYTF
TRBD2 | TRBJ2-2 | TRBV13 | CASSPREWGGELFF
. | TRBJ2-1 | TRBV5-1 | CASRSQTGNEQFF
. | TRBJ2-5 | TRBV2 | CASTERGQETQYF
TRBD2 | TRBJ2-4 | TRBV4-2 | CASSLGLAVAKNIQYF
TRBD1 | TRBJ1-6 | TRBV2 | CASEGTGNSPLHF
. | TRBJ1-6 | TRBV4-1 | CASSQEGSLRLPLHF
. | TRBJ1-2 | TRBV9 | CASSVRSNGGGYTF
. | TRBJ2-7 | TRBV27 | CASSPLYSYEQYF
. | TRBJ1-1 | TRBV4-1 | CASSQSRDVDTEAFF
TRBD1 | TRBJ2-7 | TRBV9 | CASSPGTVSYEQYF
. | TRBJ1-4 | TRBV2 | CASTETYKLFF
. | TRBJ1-5 | TRBV5-1 | CASSAGHADQPQHF
. | TRBJ2-2 | TRBV7-7 | CASRETGNTGELFF
TRBD2 | TRBJ2-7 | TRBV9 | CASSGGLAGSYEQYF
TRBD1 | TRBJ1-2 | TRBV19 | CASRPGTGDGYTF
. | TRBJ1-1 | TRBV5-1 | CASSITVNTEAFF
TRBD1 | TRBJ2-2 | TRBV30 | CAWRVTGGTNTGELFF
TRBD1 | TRBJ2-5 | TRBV6-6 | CASSDGTEETQYF
. | TRBJ2-3 | TRBV7-8 | CASSLAGEDTQYF
TRBD1 | TRBJ1-5 | TRBV28 | CASSEPGQFNSQPQHF
. | TRBJ1-2 | TRBV4-1 | CASSQVGGGGYTF
. | TRBJ2-5 | TRBV5-1 | CASSPPGETQYF
TRBD1 | TRBJ2-7 | TRBV5-4 | CASSSGGQVDEQYF
. | TRBJ1-1 | TRBV5-1 | CASSPGTVNTEAFF
. | TRBJ2-2 | TRBV5-5 | CASSLAHSPNTGELFF
TRBD2 | TRBJ2-7 | TRBV4-1 | CASSQGGGLASEQYF
. | TRBJ2-7 | TRBV13 | CASSLQGNYEQYF
. | TRBJ2-1 | TRBV4-1 | CASSQADSYNEQFF
TRBD2 | TRBJ2-2 | TRBV7-9 | CASTNSGGTGELFF
TRBD1 | TRBJ1-3 | TRBV7-9 | CASSWGYFEGASGNTIYF
TRBD2 | TRBJ2-3 | TRBV28 | CASSSVAGASTDTQYF
. | TRBJ2-3 | TRBV5-4 | CASNVPGDTQYF
TRBD2 | TRBJ2-3 | TRBV19 | CASRGGATYTDTQYF
. | TRBJ1-1 | TRBV7-2 | CASSSDGFSVWF